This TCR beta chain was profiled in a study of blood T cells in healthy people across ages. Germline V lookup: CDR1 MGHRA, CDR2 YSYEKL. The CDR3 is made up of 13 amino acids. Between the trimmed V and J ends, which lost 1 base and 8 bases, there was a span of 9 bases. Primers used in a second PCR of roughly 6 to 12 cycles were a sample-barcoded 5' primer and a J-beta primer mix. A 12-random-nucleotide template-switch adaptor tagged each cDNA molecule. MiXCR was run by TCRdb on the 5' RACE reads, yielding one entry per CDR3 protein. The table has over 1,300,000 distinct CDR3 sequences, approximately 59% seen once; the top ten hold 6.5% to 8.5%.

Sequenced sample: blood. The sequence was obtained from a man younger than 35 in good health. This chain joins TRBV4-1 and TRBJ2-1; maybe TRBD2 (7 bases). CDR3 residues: CASSQAGGHEQFF. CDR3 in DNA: TGCGCCAGCAGCCAAGCGGGGGGCCATGAGCAGTTCTTC.